These T cell receptor beta chains were read from a single sample in a study of blood T cells in healthy people across ages. MiXCR, applied by TCRdb to the 5' RACE reads, yields one record per CDR3 protein. The sample yields roughly 860,000 distinct CDR3 sequences, around 68% seen once. What was sequenced was blood. These receptors came from a man under 40 in good health. CDR3s include the opening cysteine and the closing phenylalanine or tryptophan. D genes are given only for firm matches. For some rows the clone size is stated as once, few or many, or as a class when expanded; others skip it.

>few|TRBJ2-1|TRBV6-2/TRBV6-3|TRBD2
CASSYSGGASDEQFF
TGTGCCAGCAGTTACAGCGGGGGGGCTTCGGATGAGCAGTTCTTC
>NA|TRBJ2-7|TRBV7-2|NA
CASSSGEGAYEQYF
TGTGCCAGCAGCTCCGGGGAGGGGGCCTACGAGCAGTACTTC
>NA|TRBJ2-7|TRBV10-3|NA
CAISESANQQYF
TGTGCCATCAGTGAGTCGGCGAACCAGCAGTACTTC
>NA|TRBJ2-1|TRBV7-2|TRBD1
CASSTNTGAIRQFF
TGTGCCAGCAGCACCAACACAGGGGCGATCAGGCAGTTCTTC
>many|TRBJ2-5|TRBV6-2/TRBV6-3|NA
CASTPLGSLQETQYF
TGTGCCAGCACCCCCTTGGGCAGCCTCCAAGAGACCCAGTACTTC
>NA|TRBJ1-2|TRBV7-2|NA
CASSRDRRDGYTF
TGTGCCAGCAGCCGTGACAGGCGGGACGGCTACACCTTC
>few|TRBJ2-1|TRBV27|TRBD2
CASSSLAGLNEQFF
TGTGCCAGCAGTTCCCTAGCGGGGCTCAATGAGCAGTTCTTC
>NA|TRBJ2-2|TRBV6-6|NA
CASSYERGKDGELFF
TGTGCCAGCAGTTATGAGAGGGGGAAGGACGGGGAGCTGTTTTTT
>NA|TRBJ2-1|TRBV19|NA
CASSTRDFTNEQFF
TGTGCCAGTAGTACTCGGGACTTTACCAATGAGCAGTTCTTC
>NA|TRBJ2-5|TRBV20-1|NA
CSAPPRQVRETQYF
TGCAGTGCCCCTCCCAGACAGGTTAGGGAGACCCAGTACTTC
>NA|TRBJ1-2|TRBV6-2/TRBV6-3|NA
CASTGEVIYGYTF
TGTGCCAGCACCGGGGAGGTGATATATGGCTACACCTTC
>few|TRBJ2-1|TRBV20-1|TRBD2
CSARHPTSGHYNEQFF
TGCAGTGCTAGACATCCGACTAGCGGGCATTACAATGAGCAGTTCTTC
>NA|TRBJ1-5|TRBV12-3/TRBV12-4|NA
CASSPWEGSNQPQHF
TGTGCCAGCAGCCCATGGGAGGGTAGCAATCAGCCCCAGCATTTT
>NA|TRBJ2-1|TRBV25-1|TRBD2
CAWSRGTTYNEQFF
TGTGCCTGGAGCCGTGGGACTACCTACAATGAGCAGTTCTTC
>NA|TRBJ1-6|TRBV25-1|TRBD1
CASSSPFPGQGLESPLHF
TGTGCCAGCAGTTCTCCCTTCCCGGGACAGGGTTTAGAATCACCCCTCCACTTT
>few|TRBJ1-2|TRBV12-3/TRBV12-4|TRBD1
CASSLDAGGVYGYTF
TGTGCCAGCAGTTTAGACGCAGGGGGTGTCTATGGCTACACCTTC
>NA|TRBJ2-5|TRBV7-6|NA
CASSSVGGHLETQYF
TGTGCCAGCAGCTCCGTCGGGGGGCATTTAGAGACCCAGTACTTC
>NA|TRBJ2-7|TRBV6-5|TRBD1
CASSYSPPGTGGFHEQYF
TGTGCCAGCAGTTACTCGCCTCCCGGGACAGGGGGCTTCCACGAGCAGTACTTC
>NA|TRBJ2-1|TRBV12-3/TRBV12-4|NA
CASRAGQYDEQFF
TGTGCCAGCAGAGCTGGACAATACGACGAGCAGTTCTTC
>NA|TRBJ1-5|TRBV3-1|NA
CASSQDVGGDQPQHF
TGTGCCAGCAGCCAAGATGTCGGGGGGGATCAGCCCCAGCATTTT
>NA|TRBJ2-5|TRBV4-3|TRBD2
CASSQIAGAFLQEQYF
TGCGCCAGCAGCCAAATAGCGGGGGCCTTTTTACAAGAGCAGTACTTC
>NA|TRBJ2-6|TRBV6-6|NA
CASSYGSSGANVLTF
TGTGCCAGCAGTTACGGGTCCTCTGGGGCCAACGTCCTGACTTTC
>NA|TRBJ2-3|TRBV30|NA
CAWSPGSTDTQYF
TGTGCCTGGAGCCCGGGGTCCACAGATACGCAGTATTTT
>NA|TRBJ2-1|TRBV4-2|TRBD2
CASSQESGGSSYNEQFF
TGTGCCAGCAGCCAAGAATCCGGGGGGAGCTCCTACAATGAGCAGTTCTTC
>NA|TRBJ2-1|TRBV6-2/TRBV6-3|NA
CASSPLVGEQFF
TGTGCCAGCAGTCCGCTAGTAGGGGAGCAGTTCTTC
>few|TRBJ2-1|TRBV29-1|TRBD2
CSVHGSGLGESSYNEQFF
TGCAGCGTTCACGGTTCTGGACTAGGCGAAAGCTCCTACAATGAGCAGTTCTTC
>once|TRBJ2-3|TRBV12-3/TRBV12-4|NA
CASSLQRVFTDVQYF
TGTGCCAGCAGTTTACAGAGAGTCTTCACAGATGTGCAGTATTTT
>NA|TRBJ2-1|TRBV2|NA
CASKEGPYNEQFF
TGTGCCAGCAAAGAAGGGCCCTACAATGAGCAGTTCTTC
>NA|TRBJ2-7|TRBV5-8|TRBD1
CASRSRGTYEQYF
TGTGCCAGCAGATCCAGGGGGACCTACGAGCAGTACTTC
>NA|TRBJ1-4|TRBV7-2|TRBD1
CASKLGTGGEKLFF
TGTGCCAGCAAATTGGGGACAGGAGGGGAAAAACTGTTTTTT
>NA|TRBJ2-4|TRBV29-1|NA
CSVGTPPREQYF
TGCAGCGTCGGGACACCCCCTAGGGAGCAGTACTTC
>once|TRBJ2-1|TRBV5-1|TRBD1
CASSLVGQENIQFF
TGCGCCAGCAGCTTGGTGGGACAGGAAAACATTCAGTTCTTC
>NA|TRBJ1-1|TRBV6-5|NA
CASSYEGDTEAFF
TGTGCCAGCAGTTACGAGGGGGATACTGAAGCTTTCTTT
>NA|TRBJ1-5|TRBV14|NA
CASSHSWRGWGNQPQHF
TGTGCCAGCAGCCACTCATGGCGGGGGTGGGGTAATCAGCCCCAGCATTTT
>NA|TRBJ1-1|TRBV5-4|NA
CASSFLGHENTEAFF
TGTGCCAGCAGCTTTCTGGGCCACGAAAACACTGAAGCTTTCTTT
>NA|TRBJ2-7|TRBV21-1|NA
CASSRCRGPGYEQYF
TGTGCCAGCAGCAGGTGCAGGGGCCCCGGCTACGAGCAGTACTTC
>few|TRBJ2-7|TRBV20-1|NA
CSARGGGTDYEQYF
TGCAGTGCTAGGGGCGGCGGGACCGACTACGAGCAGTACTTC
>NA|TRBJ2-1|TRBV20-1|TRBD2
CSASSGTSTDEQFF
TGCAGTGCTAGCTCTGGGACTAGTACAGATGAGCAGTTCTTC
>NA|TRBJ2-3|TRBV9|NA
CASSGTATDTQYF
TGTGCCAGCAGTGGTACAGCTACAGATACGCAGTATTTT
>once|TRBJ2-7|TRBV9|TRBD2
CASSGSSGGAYEQYF
TGTGCCAGCAGCGGATCTAGCGGGGGGGCCTACGAGCAGTACTTC